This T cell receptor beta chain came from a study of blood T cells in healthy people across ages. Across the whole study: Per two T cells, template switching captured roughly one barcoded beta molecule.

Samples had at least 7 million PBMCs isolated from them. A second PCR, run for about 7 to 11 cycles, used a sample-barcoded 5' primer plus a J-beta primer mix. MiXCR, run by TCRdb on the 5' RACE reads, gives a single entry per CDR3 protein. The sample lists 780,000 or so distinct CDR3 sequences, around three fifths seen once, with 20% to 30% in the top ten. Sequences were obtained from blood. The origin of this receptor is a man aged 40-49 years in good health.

The CDR3 DNA reads as TGCAGTGCTAGAGATGTAGCGGGGATAGGCAATGAGCAGTTCTTC. It specifies CSARDVAGIGNEQFF. The chain has TRBV20-1 and TRBJ2-1, with TRBD2 matching over 8 bases. Trimming cost V 0 bases and J 6 bases; bases outside gene matches: 7. Germline values: CDR1 DFQATT, CDR2 SNEGSKA (reference sequence). This CDR3 is built from 15 residues.